These 18 T cell receptor beta chains were all obtained from the same sample, sequenced in a study of blood T cells in healthy people across ages. With a J-beta primer mix and a sample-barcoded 5' primer, a second PCR ran about 7 to 12 cycles. TCRdb analysed the 5' RACE reads with MiXCR anew, one entry per CDR3 protein. The table shows 730,000 or so distinct CDR3 sequences, with around 38% occurring only once. The sample taken for sequencing was blood. All receptors come from an elderly man in good health.

This clonotype turned up a few times. This chain links TRBV3-1 with TRBJ1-4; no firm D call. The CDR3 runs 16 residues. Germline assignment: CDR1 LGHDT and CDR2 YNNKEL (reference sequence). The V and J ends lost 4 bases and 6 bases respectively, with 18 bases between them. The CDR3 protein is CASSRASGGGDEKLFF. CDR3 DNA: TGTGCCAGCAGCCGAGCCTCGGGAGGAGGTGATGAAAAACTGTTTTTT.

The chain combines TRBV5-1 with TRBJ2-5; 15 nucleotides match TRBD2. The CDR3 is 17 amino acids. In germline, CDR1 is SGHRS, CDR2 YFSETQ. The V gene end was trimmed by 2 bases and the J gene end by 11 bases; junction bases not matched to a gene: 13. The CDR3 sequence is CASSLQGLAGGRNEQYF. DNA for the CDR3: TGCGCCAGCAGCTTACAGGGACTAGCGGGGGGCAGGAATGAGCAGTACTTC.

The rearrangement links TRBV18 to TRBJ2-7, with TRBD1 as a possible D gene (6 bases). This CDR3 has 17 residues. V lost 2 bases and J lost 0, with 17 bases in between. Germline values: CDR1 KGHSH, CDR2 LQKENI. The CDR3 nucleotides read TGTGCCAGCTCACCAAGAAATTCTCAGGGGAGCTCCTACGAGCAGTACTTC. Amino acid sequence: CASSPRNSQGSSYEQYF.

The chain links TRBV29-1 to TRBJ2-1; 8 bases line up with TRBD2. The assigned J gene may be wrong: the sequence end matches TRBJ2-7 better. Germline CDR1 is SQVTM and CDR2 is ANQGSEA. This CDR3 region has 15 residues. Here the CDR3 DNA reads TGCAGCGTGGCCCTCGGGGGGGGGAGATACAATGAGCAGTACTTC. This encodes CSVALGGGRYNEQYF.

This sequence joins TRBV6-1 and TRBJ2-7, with D tentatively TRBD2 (6 bases). V shed 5 bases and J shed 2 bases, with 25 bases lying between them. The CDR3 is made up of 18 amino acids. Germline CDR1 reads MNHNS; CDR2 reads SASEGT. The CDR3 coding sequence is TGTGCCAGCAGTCCCTGGGACCGCGGGACCATTAACCCCTACGAGCAGTACTTC. Translating it yields CASSPWDRGTINPYEQYF.

This clonotype was detected a few times. The rearrangement links TRBV6-5 to TRBJ2-3, with D possibly matching TRBD1 (6 bases). V lost 2 bases, J lost 0 bases, and 9 bases lay in between. Per the germline V gene, CDR1 is MNHEY and CDR2 is SVGAGI. This CDR3 contains 15 residues. The CDR3 protein is CASSYRGSSTDTQYF. The CDR3 DNA follows: TGTGCCAGCAGTTACAGGGGGTCTAGCACAGATACGCAGTATTTT.

This clonotype was seen repeatedly, ten times or more. The rearrangement uses TRBV29-1 and TRBJ1-2; D gene uncertain. The CDR3 runs to 16 residues. Germline CDR1 SQVTM, CDR2 ANQGSEA. The V gene lost 6 bases and the J gene lost 0 bases, with 20 bases spanning the gap. The CDR3 loop is CSVERMRHTTNYGYTF. The CDR3 coding sequence is TGCAGCGTGGAACGCATGAGACATACTACTAACTATGGCTACACCTTC. Full variable domain (missing parts from reference TRBV29-1 and TRBJ1-2): SAVISQKPSRDICQRGTSLTIQCQVDSQVTMMFWYRQQPGQSLTLIATANQGSEATYESGFVIDKFPISRPNLTFSTLTVSNMSPEDSSIYLCSVERMRHTTNYGYTFGSGTRLTVV.

The V gene is TRBV20-1, the J gene TRBJ2-1; 7 bases line up with TRBD1. This CDR3 region has 13 residues. Trimming cost V 3 bases and J 5 bases; bases outside gene matches: 4. CDR1 is DFQATT, CDR2 SNEGSKA, per germline (reference sequence). The CDR3 bases are TGCAGTGCTAGGTGGGACAGAAACAATGAGCAGTTCTTC. It codes for CSARWDRNNEQFF.

The chain combines TRBV20-1 with TRBJ2-1; either TRBD1 or TRBD2 may supply D (6 bases each). The CDR3 spans 13 residues. Per the germline V gene, CDR1 is DFQATT and CDR2 is SNEGSKA (reference sequence). V was cut by 5 bases and J by 13 bases, with 21 bases left in between. The CDR3 spells CSARPGGGKTQFF. CDR3 DNA sequence: TGCAGTGCTCGCCCCGGGGGCGGTAAGACCCAGTTCTTC.

The gene calls are TRBV20-1 and TRBJ1-2, with a possible D match to TRBD1 (5 bases). The V end was cut by 0 bases, the J end by 3 bases, with 17 bases between. The CDR3 is 16 residues long. In germline, CDR1 is DFQATT, CDR2 SNEGSKA (reference sequence). The CDR3 sequence is CSARDLHARDDYGYTF. The CDR3 coding sequence is TGCAGTGCTAGAGATCTGCATGCCAGGGATGACTATGGCTACACCTTC.

On this clonotype itself: Given a much more abundant clone one base away, this may be a read error. This CDR3 reads CASSYGYGGSDEQYF. As DNA, the CDR3 is TGTGCCAGCAGTTACGGGTACGGGGGCTCCGACGAGCAGTACTTC. The chain uses TRBV6-2 or TRBV6-3 and TRBJ2-5; the D gene could be TRBD1 or TRBD2 (6 bases each). Judging by the DNA end, TRBJ2-7 fits better; the J call may be wrong. This CDR3 is 15 amino acids long. Germline CDR1 MNHEY, CDR2 SVGEGT.

J is TRBJ2-1 and V is TRBV20-1, with D perhaps matching TRBD1 (6 bases). Germline CDR1 reads DFQATT; CDR2 reads SNEGSKA (reference sequence). The V end lost 5 bases, the J end lost 13 bases, and 21 bases lay between the germline ends. This CDR3 has 13 residues. CDR3: CSAHNRVGETQFF. CDR3 coding DNA: TGCAGTGCTCATAACAGGGTAGGGGAGACCCAGTTCTTC.

This clonotype was seen a handful of times. This chain links TRBV29-1 with TRBJ2-7, with 8 bases lining up with TRBD2. CDR1 and CDR2 (germline): SQVTM, ANQGSEA. Unmatched junction bases numbered 15, after V lost 1 base and J lost 7 bases. This CDR3 is 16 amino acids long. In DNA form, the CDR3 reads TGCAGCGTTGAAGGAGTGGTAGCGGGGAGGTCGGGTGAGCAGTACTTC. Translated: CSVEGVVAGRSGEQYF.

The V and J genes are TRBV7-8 and TRBJ1-5; D is ambiguous. Looked up from germline, CDR1 is SGHVS and CDR2 is FQNEAQ. V shed 3 bases and J shed 0 bases, with 6 bases lying between them. The CDR3 length is 14 residues. The CDR3: CASSLVVSNQPQHF. CDR3 nucleotide sequence: TGTGCCAGCAGCTTGGTGGTTAGCAATCAGCCCCAGCATTTT.

The chain carries TRBV29-1 and TRBJ2-7; TRBD2 is a possible D gene (6 bases). Germline CDR1 and CDR2: SQVTM and ANQGSEA. Trimming removed 4 bases from V and 5 bases from J, with 12 bases in between. CDR3 length equals 12 residues. The CDR3 is CSVGGGMNEQYF. The CDR3 coding sequence is TGCAGCGTTGGTGGGGGGATGAACGAGCAGTACTTC.

The V and J genes are TRBV3-1 and TRBJ2-2; D tentatively reads TRBD1 or TRBD2 (5 bases each). The V gene lost 4 bases and the J gene lost 0 bases, with 12 bases spanning the gap. The CDR3 is made up of 16 amino acids. In germline, CDR1 is LGHDT, CDR2 YNNKEL (reference sequence). The CDR3 reads CASSPRGPPNTGELFF. CDR3 DNA: TGTGCCAGCAGCCCCCGGGGCCCGCCGAACACCGGGGAGCTGTTTTTT.

Of note for this clonotype: A junction boundary mismatches the germline segment, possibly from a read error. V and J are TRBV20-1 and TRBJ2-3; D may be TRBD2 (5 bases). This CDR3 comprises 12 residues. Germline assignment: CDR1 DFQATT and CDR2 SNEGSKA (reference sequence). CDR3 nucleotides: TGCAGTACTAGAGAAATCACAGATACGCAGTATTTT. Translation gives CSTREITDTQYF.

This clonotype was observed a few times. The J gene is TRBJ2-3, the V gene TRBV5-6, with D maybe TRBD2 (6 bases). There are 16 residues in the CDR3. CDR1 is SGHDT and CDR2 is YYEEEE in the germline V gene. Trimming cost V 4 bases and J 2 bases, with 17 bases left between them. The CDR3: CASSLVGLANTDTQYF. CDR3 coding DNA: TGTGCCAGCAGCCTGGTGGGGCTAGCGAACACAGATACGCAGTATTTT.